This TCR beta chain is from a study of shared clonotypes between healthy human individuals. This CDR3 spans 15 amino acids. Germline V lookup: CDR1 MNHEY, CDR2 SMNVEV (reference sequence). V was clipped by 6 bases and J by 0 bases, with 12 bases between them. Worth noting for this clone: Within the sample, other DNA sequences also encode this same CDR3.

Libraries were prepared by immunoSEQ multiplex PCR; TCRdb keeps only in-frame clonotypes and omits some of them. The top ten hold 20% to 25% of the sample, which has around 100,000 clones, about 70% seen once. The material sequenced was memory CD8+ T cells sorted from blood. The subset here: CD45RO+ cells pooled with CCR7-negative TemRA cells. This chain links TRBV27 with TRBJ2-4; no clear D gene. The sequence derives from a woman aged 30 to 39 in good health. CDR3 sequence reads: CASSPITEAKNIQYF. As DNA, the CDR3 is TGTGCCAGCAGCCCAATAACTGAAGCCAAAAACATTCAGTACTTC.